This note documents a single T cell receptor (beta chain) sequence. This clone was observed a handful of times. Its specific antigen is unknown. Base qualities are not provided; no much larger clone lies one nucleotide away. This entry is derived from a study of CD8+ T cells in alopecia areata (dated by TCRdb to between 2018 and 2020). Turning to the overall study: Treated patients were enrolled in an open-label pilot trial of oral tofacitinib at 5 to 10 mg twice daily for moderate-to-severe alopecia areata. Scalp clonality was compared among normal scalp (n=4), patchy alopecia areata scalp (n=8), and alopecia totalis/universalis scalp (n=8). In both human patients and the C3H/HeJ mouse model, the study applied high-throughput TCRbeta sequencing to look at T cell clonal expansion in alopecia areata. On the human side, TCRbeta sequencing was run on scalp tissue and on sorted CD4+ and CD8+ peripheral blood T cells from healthy controls and from alopecia areata patients with either patchy or totalis/universalis disease. Tofacitinib was given for 6 to 18 months, followed by 6 months of follow-up off drug to assess delayed response and recurrence. Amplification of TCRbeta CDR3 regions was done by immunoSEQ multiplex PCR using 35 Vbeta forward primers and 13 Jbeta reverse primers. Tofacitinib-treated patients had biopsies at baseline and at 4 and 24 weeks of treatment, with a later scalp biopsy in several patients. The RNA source kit depended on sample type: the PAXgene miRNA kit for fixed scalp, the miRNeasy kit for PBMCs, and the RNeasy kit for mouse skin. The research as a whole found: Resident alphabeta T cells in normal human skin are also sequenced, complicating scalp TCR repertoire analysis, unlike mouse skin dominated by gammadelta T cells. Shared TCR sequences between patients were less evident than in mice, which may be partly attributable to HLA diversity in the patient population. Lesional scalp, especially in alopecia totalis/universalis, showed higher clonality and more expanded CD8+ clones than normal scalp, suggesting antigenic drive.

Library method: the immunoSEQ multiplex PCR assay. To provide template for TCR sequencing, every sample had RNA extracted and reverse transcribed into cDNA. SuperScript III was used for first-strand cDNA synthesis, primed with a 2:1 mix of oligo-dT and random hexamers. Amplification bias was assessed with a synthetic immune receptor repertoire, and residual bias was removed computationally. The authors' pipeline ran thus. Raw reads were preprocessed to remove errors, and CDR3 was defined by IMGT conventions from the conserved cysteine to phenylalanine. Clonality was computed by normalizing Shannon entropy by log2 of the number of productive unique TCRs and subtracting the result from 1. Whether each scalp clone was CD4 or CD8 was inferred by checking scalp TCRbeta sequences against the CD4 and CD8 repertoires from sorted blood. TCRdb holds this immuneACCESS table with in-frame rearrangements only. Some clones are missing; in checked studies, unresolved V genes explain under half, and the rest has no known cause. V, J and clone size reflect that table, while D and trimming were determined from the DNA. The sample table records about 150,000 clones; more than 45% of these occur just once. Approximately 6.6% of the sample is held by the ten biggest clonotypes.

The junction shows trimming of 6 bases on V and 5 bases on J, and the gene matches do not reach 4 bases of it. Its CDR3 holds 13 amino acids, cysteine through phenylalanine. Just the 39-base CDR3 DNA is kept, in frame starting at base 1. Lesional scalp punch biopsies and peripheral blood were collected from alopecia areata patients. PBMCs were separated by density centrifugation and stained for CD3, CD4 and CD8, after which CD4+ and CD8+ T cells were sorted on a FACSAria. The rearranged segments are TRBV23-1 and TRBJ2-1; the central 7 bases match TRBD1. TRBV23-1 is filed as an ORF, its function uncertain. Sequenced sample: CD4+ T cells sorted from blood. This clonotype was obtained from a human donor with alopecia areata. The nucleotide sequence reads TGCGCCAGCAGATTACAGGGGAACAATGAGCAGTTCTTC. It specifies CASRLQGNNEQFF.